These 5 T cell receptor beta chains came from one sample sequenced in a study of cytomegalovirus exposure and HLA in healthy donors. The PCR was carried out with 60 Vbeta primers and 13 Jbeta primers. Sequencing used immunoSEQ multiplex PCR; TCRdb keeps in-frame clones, though not all of them. The sample records about 83,000 clones, 78% being singletons. Input material: PBMCs. The receptors originated from a man younger than 30 in good health and CMV-seropositive.

The CDR3 loop reads CASSSSPRSSTDTQYF. The DNA of the CDR3 is TGTGCCAGCAGCTCTTCACCCCGGAGTTCCACAGATACGCAGTATTTT. V and J are TRBV7-2 and TRBJ2-3; no clear D. This CDR3 spans 16 amino acids. Trimming took 4 bases from V and 2 from J, leaving 16 bases between them. The germline V gene has CDR1 SGHTA and CDR2 FQGNSA.

This clone was picked up one time. V usage is TRBV11-2 and J usage is TRBJ2-7; D is perhaps TRBD1 (5 bases). In germline, CDR1 is SGHAT, CDR2 FQNNGV. Trimming cost V 6 bases and J 2 bases, with 14 bases left between them. The CDR3 contains 14 residues. The chain's CDR3 is CASRHLQGTYEQYF. CDR3 bases: TGTGCCAGCAGGCATCTTCAGGGCACCTACGAGCAGTACTTC.

This chain links TRBV6-5 with TRBJ1-1, with a tentative D call TRBD1 (5 bases). This CDR3 region has 14 residues. Per germline, CDR1 MNHEY and CDR2 SVGAGI. With 5 bases removed from V and 5 bases from J, the gap between germline ends came to 15 bases. The CDR3 DNA sequence: TGTGCCAGCAGTGGCCCAGGGATTAGGACTGAAGCTTTCTTT. Its protein product is CASSGPGIRTEAFF.

This chain links TRBV5-1 with TRBJ2-7, with D perhaps matching TRBD1 (6 bases). The CDR3 has 14 amino acids. V lost 4 bases and J 2 bases, leaving 13 bases between the germline ends. CDR1 is SGHRS, CDR2 YFSETQ, per germline. CDR3 sequence (DNA): TGCGCCAGCAGCCCCGGACAGCCAGCCTACGAGCAGTACTTC. Translating it yields CASSPGQPAYEQYF.

V gene TRBV27 combines with J gene TRBJ1-2; a possible D gene is TRBD1 (5 bases). This CDR3 spans 14 amino acids. The V gene's germline CDR1 is MNHEY and CDR2 SMNVEV (reference sequence). V lost 0 bases, J lost 5 bases, and 10 bases lay in between. The CDR3 coding sequence is TGTGCCAGCAGTTTATCATCGACAGAGTATGGCTACACCTTC. Its protein is CASSLSSTEYGYTF.